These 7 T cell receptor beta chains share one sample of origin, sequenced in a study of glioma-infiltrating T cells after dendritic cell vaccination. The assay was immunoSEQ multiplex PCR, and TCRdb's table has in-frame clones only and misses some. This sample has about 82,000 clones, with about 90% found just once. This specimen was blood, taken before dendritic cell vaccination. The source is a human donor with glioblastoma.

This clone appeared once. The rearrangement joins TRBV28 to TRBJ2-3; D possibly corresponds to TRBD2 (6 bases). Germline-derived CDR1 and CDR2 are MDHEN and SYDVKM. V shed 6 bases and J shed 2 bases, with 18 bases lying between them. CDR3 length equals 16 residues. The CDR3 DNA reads TGTGCCAGCAGCCAGCGAGGAGGGACGCACACAGATACGCAGTATTTT. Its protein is CASSQRGGTHTDTQYF.

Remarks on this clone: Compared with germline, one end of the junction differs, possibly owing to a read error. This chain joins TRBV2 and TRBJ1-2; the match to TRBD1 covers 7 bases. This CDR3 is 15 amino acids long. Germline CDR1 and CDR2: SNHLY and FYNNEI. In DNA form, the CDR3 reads TGTGCCAGCAGAGAAGACAGGGCCCTCTTCTATGGCTACACCTTC. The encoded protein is CASREDRALFYGYTF.

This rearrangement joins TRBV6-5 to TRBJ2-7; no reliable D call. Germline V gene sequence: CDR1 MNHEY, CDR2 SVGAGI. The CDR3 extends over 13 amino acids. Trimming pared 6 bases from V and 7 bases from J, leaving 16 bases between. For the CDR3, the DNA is TGTGCCAGCAGCTCCTCGACCGGGTGGGAGCAGTACTTC. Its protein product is CASSSSTGWEQYF.

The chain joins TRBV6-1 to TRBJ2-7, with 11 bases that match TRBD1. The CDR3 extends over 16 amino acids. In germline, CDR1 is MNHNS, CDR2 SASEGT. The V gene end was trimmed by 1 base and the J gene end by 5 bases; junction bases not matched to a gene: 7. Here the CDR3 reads CASSEEGGTGGNEQYF. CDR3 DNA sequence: TGTGCCAGCAGTGAAGAGGGGGGGACAGGGGGAAACGAGCAGTACTTC.

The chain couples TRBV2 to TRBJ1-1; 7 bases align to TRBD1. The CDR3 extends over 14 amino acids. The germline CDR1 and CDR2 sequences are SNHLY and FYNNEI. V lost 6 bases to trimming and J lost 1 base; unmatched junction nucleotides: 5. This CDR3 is CASRRDSPNTEAFF. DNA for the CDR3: TGTGCCAGCAGGAGGGACAGCCCGAACACTGAAGCTTTCTTT.

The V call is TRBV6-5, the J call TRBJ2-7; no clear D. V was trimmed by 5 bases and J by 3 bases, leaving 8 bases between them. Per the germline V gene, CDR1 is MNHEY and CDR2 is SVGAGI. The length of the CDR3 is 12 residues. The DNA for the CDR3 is TGTGCCAGCAGTGAAGCCTTCTACGAGCAGTACTTC. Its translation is CASSEAFYEQYF.

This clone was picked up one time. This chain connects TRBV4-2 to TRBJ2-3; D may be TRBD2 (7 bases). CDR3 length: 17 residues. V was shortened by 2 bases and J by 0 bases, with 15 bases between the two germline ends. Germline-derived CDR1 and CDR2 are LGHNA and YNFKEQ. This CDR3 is CASSQMTAGASTDTQYF. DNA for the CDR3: TGTGCCAGCAGCCAAATGACGGCGGGGGCTAGCACAGATACGCAGTATTTT.